The 27 T cell receptor beta chains given below trace back to one sample, sequenced in a study of human T cells and chemical hapten exposure. Time point here: pre-sensitization, week 0. The treatment denotes: therapeutic diphenylcyclopropenone sensitization with weekly scalp DPC. TCRdb passed the RACE reads through MiXCR, listing each CDR3 protein once. Among under 300,000 distinct CDR3 sequences listed, over 7.5% were seen once. This material consisted of whole blood, taken in connection with sensitization to the hapten diphenylcyclopropenone (DPC). The receptors here all came from a man aged 18 to 30 with alopecia areata. Some clones in this sample may be carry-over from other donors' samples.

This clonotype was recorded many times. The V and J genes are TRBV6-1 and TRBJ2-7; 8 nucleotides align to TRBD1. This CDR3 has 12 amino acids. Germline CDR1 MNHNS, CDR2 SASEGT. V lost 6 bases and J lost 4; bases outside the gene matches: 2. As DNA, the CDR3 is TGTGCCAGCAGGACAGGGGAGTACGAGCAGTACGTC. It encodes CASRTGEYEQYV.

This rearrangement joins TRBV29-1 to TRBJ1-1; D is unresolved. Germline lookup yields CDR1 SQVTM and CDR2 ANQGSEA. The V end was cut by 4 bases, the J end by 4 bases, with 13 bases between. The CDR3 totals 13 residues. CDR3 DNA: TGCAGCGTTGCAGGCCGATGGGGCACTGAAGCTTTCTTT. This encodes CSVAGRWGTEAFF.

The rearrangement uses TRBV12-3 or TRBV12-4 and TRBJ2-3; 12 bases are a match to TRBD2. The CDR3 is made up of 15 amino acids. After removal of 5 bases from V and 2 bases from J, the junction contained 2 bases not matched to a gene. CDR3 protein: CASSRLAGDTDTQYF. The CDR3 DNA reads TGTGCCAGCAGTCGACTAGCGGGAGACACAGATACGCAGTATTTT.

The V call is TRBV6-5, the J call TRBJ1-2, with unresolved D. Trimming took off 10 bases at V and 3 bases at J, with 15 bases between the two ends. Germline CDR1 is MNHEY and CDR2 is SVGAGI. CDR3 length: 13 amino acids. CDR3 DNA sequence: TGTGCCACTTCTAGCCATCCCGACTATGGCTACACCTTC. Its protein is CATSSHPDYGYTF.

The chain couples TRBV2 to TRBJ2-1; TRBD1 aligns across 10 bases. The ends lost 6 bases at V and 5 bases at J; junction bases unmatched: 7. This CDR3 has 15 amino acids. CDR1 and CDR2 from the germline V gene are SNHLY and FYNNEI. CDR3 sequence: CASRDDRGRNNEQFF. The CDR3 bases are TGTGCCAGCAGGGACGACAGGGGGCGGAACAATGAGCAGTTCTTC.

The chain employs TRBV7-9 and TRBJ1-1; possibly TRBD1 for D (5 bases). V lost 4 bases and J 4 bases, leaving 13 bases between the germline ends. The CDR3 has 14 amino acids. The germline gives CDR1 SEHNR, CDR2 FQNEAQ (reference sequence). The CDR3: CASSSPRDPTEAFF. The CDR3 DNA reads as TGTGCCAGCAGCTCTCCCAGGGATCCCACTGAAGCTTTCTTT.

This clonotype appeared a few times. The CDR3 is CAISKGTATNEKLFF. CDR3 nucleotides: TGTGCCATCAGCAAAGGGACCGCAACTAATGAAAAACTGTTTTTT. V is TRBV10-3 and J is TRBJ1-4, with TRBD1 as a possible D gene (5 bases). This CDR3 has 15 residues. Germline V gives CDR1 ENHRY, CDR2 SYGVKD. V was cut by 6 bases and J by 0 bases, with 11 bases left in between.

The chain couples TRBV9 to TRBJ2-2; TRBD2 matches at 9 bases. The CDR3 is 15 amino acids. The germline V gene has CDR1 SGDLS and CDR2 YYNGEE. V shed 2 bases, J shed 6 bases, and the junction held 5 bases outside the gene matches. The CDR3 sequence: CASSVSLAGSGELFF. The CDR3 DNA follows: TGTGCCAGCAGCGTTAGTCTAGCGGGGTCCGGGGAGCTGTTTTTT. The whole variable domain, filled in from reference TRBV9 and TRBJ2-2, reads DSGVTQTPKHLITATGQRVTLRCSPRSGDLSVYWYQQSLDQGLQFLIQYYNGEERAKGNILERFSAQQFPDLHSELNLSSLELGDSALYFCASSVSLAGSGELFFGEGSRLTVL.

This clonotype was seen a few times. The V gene is TRBV12-3 or TRBV12-4, the J gene TRBJ1-5; 9 bases line up with TRBD1. The V and J ends lost 5 bases and 9 bases, in that order; junction bases with no gene match: 8. The CDR3 runs to 14 residues. The CDR3 sequence is CASSTWTGDRPQHF. CDR3 DNA: TGTGCCAGCAGTACTTGGACAGGGGACCGGCCCCAGCATTTT.

V is TRBV29-1 and J is TRBJ2-7, with 7 nucleotides matching TRBD1. The germline gives CDR1 SQVTM, CDR2 ANQGSEA. V was clipped by 4 bases and J by 2 bases; unmatched bases: 8. The CDR3 runs to 14 residues. As DNA, the CDR3 is TGCAGCGTTGCCCGACGACAGGGTACCTACGAGCAGTACTTC. Amino acids: CSVARRQGTYEQYF.

This clonotype came up a few times. The chain is built from TRBV7-2 and TRBJ1-3, with D hard to call. The CDR3 is 16 amino acids. Trimming shortened V by 1 base and J by 0 bases, and 10 bases separated the two germline ends. Germline values: CDR1 SGHTA, CDR2 FQGNSA. CDR3 coding DNA: TGTGCCAGCAGCTTAGGTCCGGCAGTCTCTGGAAACACCATATATTTT. This sequence encodes CASSLGPAVSGNTIYF.

This rearrangement joins TRBV6-5 to TRBJ2-2; weak D call: TRBD1 (6 bases). Germline V gene lookup returns CDR1 MNHEY and CDR2 SVGAGI. CDR3 length: 13 residues. Trimming took 2 bases from V and 7 from J, leaving 8 bases between them. The CDR3 reads CASSYGGYGELFF. The CDR3 DNA follows: TGTGCCAGCAGTTACGGGGGCTACGGGGAGCTGTTTTTT.

The chain has TRBV7-2 and TRBJ2-2; no firm D call. The germline V gene encodes CDR1 SGHTA and CDR2 FQGNSA. There are 14 residues in the CDR3. V was cut by 9 bases and J by 8 bases, with 19 bases left in between. The CDR3 DNA is TGTGCCAGTCTCAGGACGACCAGGCAGGGGGAGCTGTTTTTT. Amino acid sequence: CASLRTTRQGELFF.

The V gene is TRBV11-3, the J gene TRBJ1-6; no definite D call. This CDR3 contains 15 residues. From germline, CDR1 is SGHNT and CDR2 YENEEA. Trimming removed 8 bases from V and 5 bases from J, with 16 bases in between. The CDR3 region has the DNA TGTGCCAGCTTCTGGTGGGCCGAGGATAATTCACCCCTCCACTTT. It translates to CASFWWAEDNSPLHF.

The CDR3 DNA follows: TGTGCCAGTAGTCCCAGTCTCAGCTCCTACGAGCAGTACGTC. Translating it yields CASSPSLSSYEQYV. V gene TRBV19 combines with J gene TRBJ2-7; D is uncertain. V shed 5 bases and J shed 0 bases, with 11 bases lying between them. Germline loops: CDR1 LNHDA, CDR2 SQIVND (reference sequence). This CDR3 contains 14 residues.

V usage is TRBV12-3 or TRBV12-4 and J usage is TRBJ1-2; D call uncertain. CDR3 length: 13 residues. Trimming took off 5 bases at V and 3 bases at J, with 10 bases between the two ends. As DNA, the CDR3 is TGTGCCAGCAGTCCAAGGGCTGACTATGGCTACACCTTC. Translated, it gives CASSPRADYGYTF.

CDR3 in amino acids: CSARDGARFTGELFF. The CDR3 DNA reads as TGCAGTGCTAGAGACGGGGCTAGATTCACCGGGGAGCTGTTTTTT. The chain links TRBV20-1 to TRBJ2-2; perhaps D is TRBD1 or TRBD2 (5 bases each). Germline values: CDR1 DFQATT, CDR2 SNEGSKA (reference sequence). This CDR3 comprises 15 residues. V gave up 0 bases and J gave up 4 bases, with 12 bases separating them.

This clonotype occurred many times. The chain employs TRBV10-3 and TRBJ2-3, with TRBD2 matching 10 bases. V shed 6 bases and J 3 bases; nucleotides not matched to a gene: 6. The CDR3 has 15 residues. The germline CDR1 and CDR2 sequences are ENHRY and SYGVKD. The CDR3 is CAISLAGVTTDTQYF. CDR3 bases: TGTGCCATCAGCCTAGCGGGGGTAACGACAGATACGCAGTATTTT.

This clonotype was found many times. The chain is built from TRBV6-6 and TRBJ1-2, with D unresolved. The ends were cut back, 2 bases at V and 5 bases at J, with 9 bases in the middle. CDR1 MNHNY and CDR2 SVGAGI come from the germline V gene (reference sequence). CDR3 length: 13 residues. CDR3 DNA sequence: TGTGCCAGCAGTTACCTAGAGACTTATGGCTACACCTTC. It encodes CASSYLETYGYTF.

This clonotype has a handful of counts. This chain's CDR3 is CASSQGFGGRSYEQYF. CDR3 nucleotide sequence: TGTGCCAGCAGCCAAGGTTTCGGGGGGAGGTCCTACGAGCAGTACTTC. J is TRBJ2-7 and V is TRBV3-1; 7 positions agree with TRBD2. Germline trimming cut 1 base from V and 1 base from J; bases unmatched to any gene: 7. The CDR3 has 16 residues. CDR1 LGHDT and CDR2 YNNKEL come from the germline V gene (reference sequence).

V usage is TRBV4-1 and J usage is TRBJ2-5; 8 nucleotides agree with TRBD2. The ends lost 1 base at V and 8 bases at J; junction bases unmatched: 6. The CDR3 has 14 amino acids. Germline V gene lookup returns CDR1 MGHRA and CDR2 YSYEKL. The CDR3 DNA reads as TGCGCCAGCAGCCAAGTGGCGAGCGGGGGAACCCAGTACTTC. This gives the protein CASSQVASGGTQYF.

The table lists this clonotype with many counts. This chain joins TRBV4-1 and TRBJ1-5, with TRBD1 matching 7 bases. CDR3 length: 16 residues. CDR1 MGHRA and CDR2 YSYEKL come from the germline V gene. V lost 4 bases, J lost 4 bases, and 10 bases stayed unmatched. The DNA of the CDR3 is TGCGCCAGCAGCCCCGAAGGTTTACAGGGGAATCAGCCCCAGCATTTT. It codes for CASSPEGLQGNQPQHF.

This chain connects TRBV7-3 to TRBJ1-1; no definite D call. This CDR3 has 13 amino acids. The V gene lost 5 bases and the J gene lost 1 base, with 8 bases spanning the gap. Germline assignment: CDR1 SGHTA and CDR2 FQGTGA. In nucleotides, the CDR3 is TGTGCCAGCAGCGGACTAAGGAACACTGAAGCTTTCTTT. It yields the protein CASSGLRNTEAFF.

This clonotype was detected a few times. This chain connects TRBV2 to TRBJ2-1; D is perhaps TRBD1 (6 bases). V was clipped by 4 bases and J by 4 bases, with 14 bases between them. This CDR3 has 15 residues. The germline V gene encodes CDR1 SNHLY and CDR2 FYNNEI. Here the CDR3 reads CASSGTENSYNEQFF. Here the CDR3 DNA reads TGTGCCAGCAGTGGGACAGAGAATTCATACAATGAGCAGTTCTTC.

The sample holds many counts of this clonotype. The rearrangement joins TRBV29-1 to TRBJ1-3, with D perhaps matching TRBD1 (6 bases). V was clipped by 7 bases and J by 0 bases, with 13 bases between them. From germline, CDR1 is SQVTM and CDR2 ANQGSEA. This CDR3 contains 14 residues. As DNA, the CDR3 is TGCAGCGCAACTGGGGGCGACTCTGGAAACACCATATATTTT. It specifies CSATGGDSGNTIYF. The full variable domain, in which reference TRBV29-1 and TRBJ1-3 provide the parts outside the CDR3, is SAVISQKPSRDICQRGTSLTIQCQVDSQVTMMFWYRQQPGQSLTLIATANQGSEATYESGFVIDKFPISRPNLTFSTLTVSNMSPEDSSIYLCSATGGDSGNTIYFGEGSWLTVV.

The table lists this clonotype with a few counts. The DNA for the CDR3 is TGTGCCAGCTCACCAGAGCGGGGGGGCGGCGAGCAGTACGTC. Its translation is CASSPERGGGEQYV. The chain carries TRBV18 and TRBJ2-7; 10 bases align to TRBD2. CDR3 length: 14 residues. Trimming cost V 2 bases and J 6 bases; bases outside gene matches: 4. CDR1 is KGHSH, CDR2 LQKENI, per germline.

The V call is TRBV20-1, the J call TRBJ1-5; the D is unclear. Germline lookup yields CDR1 DFQATT and CDR2 SNEGSKA (reference sequence). The ends were cut back, 3 bases at V and 0 bases at J, with 9 bases in the middle. This CDR3 comprises 14 residues. CDR3 loop: CSARAPASNQPQHF. In nucleotides, the CDR3 is TGCAGTGCTAGGGCCCCCGCTAGCAATCAGCCCCAGCATTTT.